This T cell receptor beta chain was sequenced in a study of PD-1 blockade in classical Hodgkin lymphoma. Notes on the study in general: Underlying causes for the observed repertoire differences were not defined, possibly disease activity or prior therapy. Reports indicated that newly diagnosed patients had lower baseline TCR diversity than healthy donors did.

This sample's time point: newly diagnosed, previously untreated cHL patient sample. As a comparison, the study used PBMCs from newly diagnosed, untreated classical Hodgkin lymphoma. Germline CDR1 and CDR2: SGHTA and FQGNSA. V lost 2 bases to trimming and J lost 1 base, with 8 bases between them. The CDR3 spans 14 residues. Note on this clone: The antigen is unknown.

This table comes from immunoSEQ multiplex PCR, and its TCRdb copy is limited to in-frame clones, with some not included. The table records about 47,000 clones, roughly 93% of them present only once. Sequencing used peripheral blood mononuclear cells (PBMCs). The receptor was isolated from a human donor with classical Hodgkin lymphoma. The V gene is TRBV7-2, the J gene TRBJ1-1, with D uncertain. The CDR3 loop reads CASSLRPENTEAFF. In DNA, the CDR3 is TGTGCCAGCAGCTTAAGGCCGGAGAACACTGAAGCTTTCTTT.